The sequence of this TCR beta chain was determined in a study of blood T cell repertoires in COVID-19. About the research overall: From the United States, Italy and Spain came samples of acute and convalescent COVID-19. The cDNA or gDNA used as material had been derived from T cells, B-cell-depleted T cells, or PBMCs.

The germline gives CDR1 MNHNS, CDR2 SASEGT. The CDR3 consists of 12 residues. V shed 3 bases and J shed 9 bases, with 12 bases lying between them. As processed by the authors: Amplification of reference gene primers was used by the study to estimate nucleated cell counts. The method was immunoSEQ multiplex PCR; TCRdb's version includes in-frame clones alone and lacks a portion of them. The V and J calls and clone size are taken from that table; D and trimming were inferred from the DNA. This sample has 150,000 to 200,000 clones, with 75% to 90% found just once. Material for sequencing was peripheral blood. The TCR sequence derives from a man aged 40-49 years with acute or convalescent COVID-19. J is TRBJ2-7 and V is TRBV6-1; D is possibly TRBD2 (5 bases). CDR3 sequence: CASSDSWTGQYF. CDR3 DNA: TGTGCCAGCAGTGATTCATGGACTGGGCAGTACTTC.